These 16 T cell receptor beta chains were sequenced from one sample in a study of shared clonotypes between healthy human individuals. TCRdb's table, derived via immunoSEQ multiplex PCR, lists solely in-frame clones and lacks some. The table shows 400,000 or so clones, with 90% to 97% occurring only once. Sequencing was performed on memory CD8+ T cells sorted from blood. Regarding subset: CD45RO+ cells pooled with CCR7-negative TemRA cells. The receptors come from a man younger than 45 in good health.

This CDR3 is CSATGPNQPQHF. The CDR3 DNA reads TGCAGCGCCACAGGGCCAAATCAGCCCCAGCATTTT. The rearrangement joins TRBV29-1 to TRBJ1-5; D possibly corresponds to TRBD1 (6 bases). The CDR3 runs to 12 residues. Between the trimmed V and J ends, which lost 7 bases and 4 bases, there was a span of 11 bases. Germline-derived CDR1 and CDR2 are SQVTM and ANQGSEA.

The chain has TRBV5-6 and TRBJ2-7; D gene ambiguous. The V gene lost 4 bases and the J gene lost 3 bases, with 17 bases spanning the gap. The CDR3 has 15 residues. CDR1 is SGHDT and CDR2 is YYEEEE in the germline V gene. In nucleotides, the CDR3 is TGTGCCAGCAGCATTCAGCTGGCGGTGAACTACGAGCAGTACTTC. Its protein is CASSIQLAVNYEQYF. Full variable domain (missing parts from reference TRBV5-6 and TRBJ2-7): DAGVTQSPTHLIKTRGQQVTLRCSPKSGHDTVSWYQQALGQGPQFIFQYYEEEERQRGNFPDRFSGHQFPNYSSELNVNALLLGDSALYLCASSIQLAVNYEQYFGPGTRLTVT.

J is TRBJ1-5 and V is TRBV4-1, with 7 bases lining up with TRBD1. CDR3 length: 20 residues. In germline, CDR1 is MGHRA, CDR2 YSYEKL. J was trimmed by 0 bases and V by 2 bases; bases with no gene match: 16. The CDR3 DNA reads as TGCGCCAGCAGCCAATTCGTGACAGGGAGTGGCGCCTATAGCAATCAGCCCCAGCATTTT. Encoded protein: CASSQFVTGSGAYSNQPQHF.

The chain uses TRBV28 and TRBJ2-5, with 12 bases lining up with TRBD2. Trimming took 7 bases from V and 2 from J; bases not matched to a gene: 5. The CDR3 extends over 15 amino acids. The germline CDR1 and CDR2 sequences are MDHEN and SYDVKM. The CDR3 DNA reads TGTGCCAGCAAAACTAGCGGGAGGAGGCAAGAGACCCAGTACTTC. This translates into CASKTSGRRQETQYF.

The chain joins TRBV6-1 to TRBJ1-6, with 10 positions matching TRBD1. This CDR3 spans 15 amino acids. Trimming at V came to 6 bases and at J to 7 bases, leaving 6 bases not matched to a gene. In germline, CDR1 is MNHNS, CDR2 SASEGT. The CDR3 spells CASREPGQGNSPLHF. In DNA, the CDR3 is TGTGCCAGCAGGGAACCGGGACAGGGGAATTCACCCCTCCACTTT.

The gene calls are TRBV7-9 and TRBJ2-1; maybe TRBD1 (5 bases). Trimming removed 0 bases from V and 3 bases from J, with 6 bases in between. The length of the CDR3 is 14 residues. Germline V gene sequence: CDR1 SEHNR, CDR2 FQNEAQ (reference sequence). For the CDR3, the DNA is TGTGCCAGCAGCTTAGCTACAGGCTACAATGAGCAGTTCTTC. This translates into CASSLATGYNEQFF.

Concerning this clone itself: At the DNA level, this CDR3 is encoded by other sequences in the same sample as well. This rearrangement joins TRBV11-2 to TRBJ1-4, with unresolved D. The ends were cut back, 1 base at V and 8 bases at J, with 5 bases in the middle. The CDR3 is 12 amino acids. The germline CDR1 and CDR2 sequences are SGHAT and FQNNGV. The CDR3 DNA follows: TGTGCCAGCAGCTTAGGGAGGGAAAAACTGTTTTTT. Translating gives CASSLGREKLFF.

J is TRBJ2-1 and V is TRBV5-1; possibly TRBD2 for D (5 bases). Per the germline V gene, CDR1 is SGHRS and CDR2 is YFSETQ. This CDR3 spans 16 amino acids. Between the trimmed V and J ends, which lost 1 base and 0 bases, there was a span of 11 bases. The CDR3 nucleotides are TGCGCCAGCAGCTTGATTAGCGCGAGCTCCTACAATGAGCAGTTCTTC. Its protein is CASSLISASSYNEQFF. Based on the CDR3 plus reference TRBV5-1 and TRBJ2-1, the full variable domain is KAGVTQTPRYLIKTRGQQVTLSCSPISGHRSVSWYQQTPGQGLQFLFEYFSETQRNKGNFPGRFSGRQFSNSRSEMNVSTLELGDSALYLCASSLISASSYNEQFFGPGTRLTVL.

The V call is TRBV11-2, the J call TRBJ1-3; no clear D gene. Trimming took 1 base from V and 1 from J, leaving 5 bases between them. The CDR3 has 14 amino acids. In germline, CDR1 is SGHAT, CDR2 FQNNGV. Here the CDR3 DNA reads TGTGCCAGCAGCTTAGGGGTTTCTGGAAACACCATATATTTT. Its protein product is CASSLGVSGNTIYF.

This chain connects TRBV4-2 to TRBJ2-3; the match to TRBD2 covers 11 bases. This CDR3 comprises 16 residues. V was clipped by 2 bases and J by 2 bases; unmatched bases: 3. Germline V gene data show CDR1 as LGHNA and CDR2 as YNFKEQ. CDR3 coding DNA: TGTGCCAGCAGCCAACCTAGCGGGGGGACCACAGATACGCAGTATTTT. As protein: CASSQPSGGTTDTQYF.

The rearrangement uses TRBV4-1 and TRBJ2-7; D is possibly TRBD2 (5 bases). V was shortened by 0 bases and J by 3 bases, with 12 bases between the two germline ends. This CDR3 is built from 15 residues. Per germline, CDR1 MGHRA and CDR2 YSYEKL. CDR3 in amino acids: CASSQDSHSGYEQYF. CDR3 coding DNA: TGCGCCAGCAGCCAAGATAGCCACAGCGGCTACGAGCAGTACTTC.

The chain employs TRBV6-5 and TRBJ2-5; maybe TRBD1 (6 bases). Trimming stripped 4 bases from V and 7 bases from J, with 7 bases between. Per the germline V gene, CDR1 is MNHEY and CDR2 is SVGAGI. This CDR3 contains 11 residues. CDR3 DNA sequence: TGTGCCAGCAGTTCACAGGGGACCCAGTACTTC. Translated, it gives CASSSQGTQYF.

The chain combines TRBV6-1 with TRBJ1-5; possible D gene TRBD1, 6 bases. In germline, CDR1 is MNHNS, CDR2 SASEGT. V lost 6 bases to trimming and J lost 6 bases, with 12 bases between them. This CDR3 is built from 13 residues. CDR3 residues: CASSLEGGQPQHF. For the CDR3, the DNA is TGTGCCAGCAGCTTGGAGGGGGGTCAGCCCCAGCATTTT.

J is TRBJ2-3 and V is TRBV7-9; D is perhaps TRBD1 (5 bases). The V and J ends lost 5 bases and 1 base respectively, with 10 bases between them. This CDR3 is 14 amino acids long. Germline loops: CDR1 SEHNR, CDR2 FQNEAQ (reference sequence). Here the CDR3 reads CASSQGHRTDTQYF. CDR3 in DNA: TGTGCCAGCAGCCAAGGACATCGCACAGATACGCAGTATTTT.

The rearrangement uses TRBV5-6 and TRBJ2-2; 7 bases map to TRBD2. The CDR3 loop spans 16 amino acids. J lost 1 base, V lost 4 bases, and 7 bases had no gene match. The germline V gene has CDR1 SGHDT and CDR2 YYEEEE. CDR3 coding DNA: TGTGCCAGCAGCCACTGGGAGGGCCGGAACACCGGGGAGCTGTTTTTT. The encoded protein is CASSHWEGRNTGELFF.

The chain combines TRBV19 with TRBJ2-7; TRBD2 might be the D (6 bases). Germline loops: CDR1 LNHDA, CDR2 SQIVND (reference sequence). V shed 3 bases and J shed 1 base, with 10 bases lying between them. CDR3 length: 14 amino acids. CDR3 protein: CASSINRGSYEQYF. The CDR3 coding sequence is TGTGCCAGTAGTATTAACCGGGGGTCCTACGAGCAGTACTTC.